A selection of T cell receptor beta chains follows, all from one sample in a study of T-cell memory formation after mild COVID-19. TCRdb re-derived calls from the 5' RACE reads in MiXCR, one entry per CDR3 protein. The repertoire holds around 430,000 distinct CDR3 sequences, with 15% to 20% as singletons. Sequencing was performed on PBMCs or a T cell subset sorted from them (not recorded which). These receptors were taken from a man between 18 and 29 years old who had mild COVID-19 (a few samples of this study predate the infection). Cell type and time point are not known. The CDR3 runs from the conserved cysteine through the conserved F or W. A D gene is named only where the DNA matches it firmly. Not every row has a clone size; where given, it reads once, few, many or a size class.

D gene	J gene	clone size	V gene	CDR3 length	CDR3 DNA	CDR3 protein
-	TRBJ1-1	few	TRBV5-6	14	TGTGCCAGCAGCTTGGAACTATTGAACACTGAAGCTTTCTTT	CASSLELLNTEAFF
-	TRBJ1-2	-	TRBV12-3/TRBV12-4	14	TGTGCCAGCAGGCCTCAGACAGGCGGCTATGGCTACACCTTC	CASRPQTGGYGYTF
-	TRBJ1-3	-	TRBV4-3	16	TGCGCCAGCAGCCACGTCGACCGGGGCTCTGGAAACACCATATATTTT	CASSHVDRGSGNTIYF
-	TRBJ1-2	few	TRBV7-3	15	TGTGCCAGCAGCCCAGTTGCCGGGCTACGATATGGCTACACCTTC	CASSPVAGLRYGYTF
-	TRBJ2-3	many	TRBV7-6	13	TGTGCCAGCAGCCAGGACAGCACAGATACGCAGTATTTT	CASSQDSTDTQYF
TRBD2	TRBJ2-6	-	TRBV12-3/TRBV12-4	20	TGTGCCAGCAGTTTCGCCGGCCGAGCGGGGATCTTTTCGGGGGCCAACGTCCTGACTTTC	CASSFAGRAGIFSGANVLTF
-	TRBJ1-2	-	TRBV12-3/TRBV12-4	13	TGTGCCAGCAGATTCCAGGGCAGTGGGGGCTACACCTTC	CASRFQGSGGYTF
-	TRBJ1-5	-	TRBV20-1	15	TGCAGTGCCCCAGAGGGCAGGGGTGGCAATCAGCCCCAGCATTTT	CSAPEGRGGNQPQHF
-	TRBJ1-6	-	TRBV10-3	12	TGTGCCATCAGCCACCTCGATTCACCCCTCCACTTT	CAISHLDSPLHF
TRBD2	TRBJ2-2	-	TRBV4-1	16	TGCGCCAGCAGCCGAAGGACTAGCGGTGACACCGGGGAGCTGTTTTTT	CASSRRTSGDTGELFF
TRBD1	TRBJ2-2	-	TRBV5-1	15	TGCGCCAGCAGCTTGGAGGGACAGGGCGGAGGGGAGCTGTTTTTT	CASSLEGQGGGELFF
TRBD1	TRBJ2-3	-	TRBV15	15	TGTGCCACCAGAAACGGACAGGGTCAGGCAGATACGCAGTATTTT	CATRNGQGQADTQYF
-	TRBJ1-3	-	TRBV15	18	TGTGCCACCAGCAGGGGTCCCGGTTCGGACGTGGCCGGAAACACCATATATTTT	CATSRGPGSDVAGNTIYF
TRBD2	TRBJ2-3	few	TRBV15	15	TGTGCCACCAGCCCACGTGGGGGGGGCACAGATACGCAGTATTTT	CATSPRGGGTDTQYF
-	TRBJ2-7	few	TRBV2	14	TGTGCCAGCAGTGATAGGCCAACCTCCTACGAGCAGTACTTC	CASSDRPTSYEQYF
TRBD1	TRBJ1-6	many	TRBV4-3	15	TGCGCCAGCAGCTACGGACAGGGAACTAATTCACCCCTCCACTTT	CASSYGQGTNSPLHF
-	TRBJ2-7	-	TRBV30	15	TGTGCCTGGAGTGTACCGGGACGGTTGTCCTACGAGCAGTACTTC	CAWSVPGRLSYEQYF
TRBD1	TRBJ1-5	-	TRBV20-1	15	TGCAGTGCTTCACCGGGACAGGGGTACGTTCAGCCCCAGCATTTT	CSASPGQGYVQPQHF
TRBD1	TRBJ2-1	-	TRBV9	18	TGTGCCAGCAGCGAGACTACCGGACAGGGGGTGACCTACAATGAGCAGTTCTTC	CASSETTGQGVTYNEQFF
TRBD1	TRBJ1-1	few	TRBV7-3	15	TGTGCCAGCAGTTCTAGCCCTCGGGACAGGAAAGAAGCTTTCTTT	CASSSSPRDRKEAFF
-	TRBJ2-6	few	TRBV7-6	17	TGTGCCAGCAGCCCCGGACGTCGGGAATCTGGGGCCAACGTCCTGACTTTC	CASSPGRRESGANVLTF
-	TRBJ1-3	few	TRBV4-2	14	TGTGCCAGCAGCCCCTCAGGGGCTGGAAACACCATATATTTT	CASSPSGAGNTIYF
TRBD1	TRBJ1-5	many	TRBV7-2	15	TGTGCCAGCAGCTTAGGAGACAGGGGTTATCAGCCCCAGCATTTT	CASSLGDRGYQPQHF
-	TRBJ1-3	few	TRBV20-1	15	TGCAGTGCTAGAGACCGAACTACCTCTGGAAACACCATATATTTT	CSARDRTTSGNTIYF
TRBD2	TRBJ2-1	-	TRBV19	18	TGTGCCAGTAGTATAGGTTCAAGAGCGGGGGGATCCTACAATGAGCAGTTCTTC	CASSIGSRAGGSYNEQFF
-	TRBJ2-3	many	TRBV12-3/TRBV12-4	15	TGTGCCAGCAACGAGAGAGGTTTTAGCACAGATACGCAGTATTTT	CASNERGFSTDTQYF
-	TRBJ2-3	-	TRBV4-1	17	TGCGCCAGCAGCCACGAATCCGGGGCGAAGAGGACAGATACGCAGTATTTT	CASSHESGAKRTDTQYF
TRBD1	TRBJ2-2	many	TRBV3-1	16	TGTGCCAGCAGCCCCGGACAGGGGTTGATCACCGGGGAGCTGTTTTTT	CASSPGQGLITGELFF
-	TRBJ1-1	-	TRBV30	15	TGTGCCTGGAAAAAAGGGGTATCAAAGAACACTGAAGCTTTCTTT	CAWKKGVSKNTEAFF
TRBD1	TRBJ1-6	-	TRBV11-2	15	TGTGCCAGCAGCTCCCAGACAGGGAGTAATTCACCCCTCCACTTT	CASSSQTGSNSPLHF
TRBD1	TRBJ2-7	-	TRBV9	13	TGTGCCAGCAGTGGGACAGGGATCCACGAGCAGTACTTC	CASSGTGIHEQYF
-	TRBJ1-1	few	TRBV7-9	14	TGTGCCAGCAGCCGACAGGCTGTGAACACTGAAGCTTTCTTT	CASSRQAVNTEAFF
-	TRBJ2-1	-	TRBV5-1	15	TGCGCCAGCAGCTTGACGGAAGCTCCCTACAATGAGCAGTTCTTC	CASSLTEAPYNEQFF
-	TRBJ2-5	few	TRBV5-1	17	TGCGCCAGCAGCTTGGCTTCGGACAAGATATACCAAGAGACCCAGTACTTC	CASSLASDKIYQETQYF
-	TRBJ2-5	few	TRBV11-2	12	TGTGCCAGCAGCTTACGGACGGAGACCCAGTACTTC	CASSLRTETQYF
TRBD2	TRBJ2-1	-	TRBV4-3	15	TGCGCCAGCAGCCGCCCGGGACTAGCGGGAGAAGGGCAGTTCTTC	CASSRPGLAGEGQFF
-	TRBJ2-5	few	TRBV2	13	TGTGCCAGCAGTTTGAACAGGGAAGAGACCCAGTACTTC	CASSLNREETQYF
-	TRBJ2-3	-	TRBV2	16	TGTGCCAGCCAGTCGGACGGGGGCGGGGCGCGAGATACGCAGTATTTT	CASQSDGGGARDTQYF
-	TRBJ2-5	many	TRBV5-1	13	TGCGCCAGCAGCTTGGGGGCAGGAGAGACCCAGTACTTC	CASSLGAGETQYF
-	TRBJ2-1	-	TRBV7-9	14	TGTGCCAGCAGCGCGACCTCCGGGGTCAATGAGCAGTTCTTC	CASSATSGVNEQFF
TRBD1	TRBJ1-6	few	TRBV4-2	17	TGTGCCAGCAGCCACGGACAGGGCCTGGAGGATAATTCACCCCTCCACTTT	CASSHGQGLEDNSPLHF
-	TRBJ1-2	-	TRBV12-2	20	TGTGCAAGTCGGTTCGGGTGGGGGCTAAGGGCCATATTGGATATCGAGGGCTACACCTTC	CASRFGWGLRAILDIEGYTF
-	TRBJ1-3	few	TRBV7-2	14	TGTGCCAGCAGCTTAGCAGGGTTGGGAAACACCATATATTTT	CASSLAGLGNTIYF
TRBD1	TRBJ1-6	few	TRBV30	14	TGTGCCTGGACGCAGGGGGCGGTGGATTCACCCCTCCACTTT	CAWTQGAVDSPLHF
-	TRBJ1-1	-	TRBV5-1	12	TGCGCCAGCAGCTTGTCCCAGGGAGAGGCTTTCTTT	CASSLSQGEAFF
TRBD1	TRBJ1-2	few	TRBV11-1	14	TGTGCCAGCAGCATCGTACAGGGGAACTATGGCTACACCTTC	CASSIVQGNYGYTF
TRBD2	TRBJ2-3	few	TRBV4-2	17	TGTGCCAGCAGCCAAGATGGGGAGCGGGGGAGCACAGATACGCAGTATTTT	CASSQDGERGSTDTQYF
TRBD2	TRBJ2-1	-	TRBV7-9	15	TGTGCCAGCAGCCCCCGGACTAGCAGGGCGAATGAGCAGTTCTTC	CASSPRTSRANEQFF
-	TRBJ2-3	few	TRBV7-2	17	TGTGCCAGCAGCTTAGCGCTGACTGCGTCTAGCACAGATACGCAGTATTTT	CASSLALTASSTDTQYF
-	TRBJ2-5	many	TRBV5-1	12	TGTGCCAGCAGCTTTTCAGGAGAGACCCAGTACTTC	CASSFSGETQYF
-	TRBJ1-4	-	TRBV6-6	17	TGTGCCAGCAAGGGAGGGCCGCCGCGTGCAACTAATGAAAAACTGTTTTTT	CASKGGPPRATNEKLFF
-	TRBJ1-5	few	TRBV4-1	15	TGCGCCAGCAGCCAAGATTCCGGGGAAGATCAGCCCCAGCATTTT	CASSQDSGEDQPQHF
TRBD1	TRBJ2-5	many	TRBV5-1	15	TGCGCCAGCAGCTTGGGAGGGACAGGACAAGAGACCCAGTACTTC	CASSLGGTGQETQYF
-	TRBJ2-2	-	TRBV24-1	15	TGTGCCACCAGTGATTCAGGGATCTACACCGGGGAGCTGTTTTTT	CATSDSGIYTGELFF